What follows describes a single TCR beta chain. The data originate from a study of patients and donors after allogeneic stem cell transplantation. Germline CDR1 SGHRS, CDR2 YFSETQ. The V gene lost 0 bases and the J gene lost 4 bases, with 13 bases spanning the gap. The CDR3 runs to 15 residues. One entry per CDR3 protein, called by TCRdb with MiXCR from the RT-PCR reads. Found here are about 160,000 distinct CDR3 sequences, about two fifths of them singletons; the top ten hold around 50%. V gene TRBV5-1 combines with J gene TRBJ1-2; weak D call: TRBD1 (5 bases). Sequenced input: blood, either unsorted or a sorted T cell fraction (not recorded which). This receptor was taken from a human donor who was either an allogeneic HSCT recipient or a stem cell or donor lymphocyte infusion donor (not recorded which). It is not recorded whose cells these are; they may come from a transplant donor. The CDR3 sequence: CASSLGIDRSYGYTF. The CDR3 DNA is TGCGCCAGCAGCTTGGGGATCGACAGAAGCTATGGCTACACCTTC.